This TCR beta chain was sequenced for a study of shared T cell receptors in the human thymus. The V and J ends lost 6 bases and 2 bases respectively, with 10 bases between them. The CDR3 has 13 amino acids. The V gene's germline CDR1 is MNHEY and CDR2 SVGAGI. Sequencing was performed with immunoSEQ multiplex PCR; in TCRdb, only in-frame clones are kept and a portion is missing. Of some 720,000 clones in the sample, around nine tenths are singletons; the top ten hold 0.0095% to 0.012%. These same records also appear under a second study, on human thymus T cells.

The genes are TRBV6-5 and TRBJ1-2; D might be TRBD1 (5 bases). The TCR was taken from a boy in the first two years of life with a congenital heart defect. The material sequenced was thymocytes. DNA for the CDR3: TGTGCCAGCAGATCCTCAGGGAACTATGGCTACACCTTC. Translating it yields CASRSSGNYGYTF.